A selection of T cell receptor beta chains follows, all from one sample in a study of blood T cell repertoires in COVID-19. Sequencing was performed with immunoSEQ multiplex PCR; in TCRdb, only in-frame clones are kept and a portion is missing. The profile shows about 140,000 clones, about 80% of them singletons. What was sequenced was PBMCs or T cells enriched from blood (not recorded which). These receptors were collected from a woman between 45 and 65 years old who had recovered from COVID-19. Each CDR3 is given with its conserved first and last residue. D genes are given only for firm matches. The size field is filled for only some rows; it gives once, few, many or a size class.

j_gene	v_gene	d_gene	abundance	CDR3nt	CDR3aa
TRBJ1-1	TRBV19	NA	NA	TGTGCCAGTACCACCCCTCGGGGGGGCGCGACCACTGAAGCTTTCTTT	CASTTPRGGATTEAFF
TRBJ1-5	TRBV4-1	NA	NA	TGCGCCAGCAGCCTTGGGCGGCAGGGATATAGTCAGCCCCAGCATTTT	CASSLGRQGYSQPQHF
TRBJ2-5	TRBV24-1	TRBD2	NA	TGTGCCACCAGTGATTTTCTGGCTAGCGGGAGGGGAATCCAAGAGACCCAGTACTTC	CATSDFLASGRGIQETQYF
TRBJ2-7	TRBV24-1	TRBD1	NA	TGTGCCACCAGTGATCCCGGGACAGGGAATTACGAGCAGTACTTC	CATSDPGTGNYEQYF
TRBJ1-5	TRBV7-8	NA	NA	TGTGCCAGCAGCGGAGAACAGGGTTTCAATCAGCCCCAGCATTTT	CASSGEQGFNQPQHF
TRBJ2-1	TRBV25-1	NA	few	TGTGCCAGCAGCGAAGGGACAACGTCCTACAATGAGCAGTTCTTC	CASSEGTTSYNEQFF
TRBJ1-6	TRBV4-1	NA	NA	TGCGCCAGCAGCCGCGACCCGGCATCAGGGACTATTCCCAATTCACCCCTCCACTTT	CASSRDPASGTIPNSPLHF
TRBJ2-7	TRBV6-1	TRBD2	NA	TGTGCCAGCAGTGAACGTGGTAGCGGGAGGGCCAGCTACGAGCAGTACTTC	CASSERGSGRASYEQYF
TRBJ1-1	TRBV7-3	NA	NA	TGTGCCAGCAGCTTAACGGCATCCATGAACACTGAAGCTTTCTTT	CASSLTASMNTEAFF
TRBJ2-7	TRBV10-3	TRBD2	NA	TGTGCCATCAGTGAGAACCTAAGCGGGGGCGTGCAGTACTTC	CAISENLSGGVQYF
TRBJ2-5	TRBV5-1	TRBD1	NA	TGCGCCAGCAGCGCCCCGACAGGGGGCGATGAGACCCAGTACTTC	CASSAPTGGDETQYF
TRBJ1-2	TRBV12-5	NA	NA	TGTGCTAGTGGGCACCCTACCAACTATGGCTACACCTTC	CASGHPTNYGYTF
TRBJ2-7	TRBV3-1/TRBV3-2	TRBD2	few	TGTGCCAGCAGCCAAAGTGGTCAGTCACTAGCGGGAGACCACGAGCAGTACTTC	CASSQSGQSLAGDHEQYF
TRBJ1-2	TRBV27	NA	NA	TGTGCCAGCAGTTTAAACAGGATAAGCGGCTACACCTTC	CASSLNRISGYTF
TRBJ2-7	TRBV24-1	NA	NA	TGTGCCACCAGTGCAGGGGACTCCTACGAGCAGTACTTC	CATSAGDSYEQYF
TRBJ2-7	TRBV6-5	TRBD1	NA	TGTGCCAGCAGATCACCGGGACAGACAATCTACGAGCAGTACTTC	CASRSPGQTIYEQYF
TRBJ2-7	TRBV9	NA	once	TGTGCCAGCAGCGTAGTAGGGGATCCCGACGAGCAGTACTTC	CASSVVGDPDEQYF
TRBJ2-5	TRBV4-1	NA	NA	TGCGCCAGCAGCCAATCCTCGGGTGGGAGGACCCAGTACTTC	CASSQSSGGRTQYF
TRBJ2-3	TRBV28	NA	NA	TGTGCCAGCAGTTTAATAACAGATACGCAGTATTTT	CASSLITDTQYF
TRBJ1-6	TRBV3-1/TRBV3-2	NA	NA	TGTGCCAGCAGCCTATCGAGGGCAGACCATAATTCACCCCTCCACTTT	CASSLSRADHNSPLHF
TRBJ1-2	TRBV7-2	NA	NA	TGTGCCAGCAGCTTGAAAACAGGGTATGGCTACACCTTC	CASSLKTGYGYTF
TRBJ2-5	TRBV25-1	NA	few	TGTGCCAGCAGTGAATATAGCAGAGAAGAGACCCAGTACTTC	CASSEYSREETQYF
TRBJ1-2	TRBV11-2	TRBD1	NA	TGTGCCAGCAGCCCTGGGACAGCGTTTAACTATGGCTACACCTTC	CASSPGTAFNYGYTF
TRBJ2-7	TRBV28	NA	NA	TGTGCCAGCAGTCCGCGCTACGAGCAGTACTTC	CASSPRYEQYF
TRBJ2-2	TRBV5-1	NA	once	TGCGCCAGCAGCTTGGAGACACAGCCTTACACCGGGGAGCTGTTTTTT	CASSLETQPYTGELFF
TRBJ1-2	TRBV4-1	TRBD1	NA	TGCGCCAGCAGCCAAGATCAGGTGGGCGGCCTGACAGGGGATGGCTACACCTTC	CASSQDQVGGLTGDGYTF
TRBJ1-2	TRBV3-1/TRBV3-2	TRBD1	NA	TGTGCCAGCAGCCCGACAGCCGGACAGGGTTATGGCTACACCTTC	CASSPTAGQGYGYTF
TRBJ2-1	TRBV19	NA	NA	TGTGCCACCCTCCGACAGGAAGGGAGCTCCTACAATGAGCAGTTCTTC	CATLRQEGSSYNEQFF
TRBJ2-1	TRBV7-3	NA	few	TGTGCCAGCAGCTTCCGGGGTCGGCTCGGGGATGAGCAGTTCTTC	CASSFRGRLGDEQFF
TRBJ1-6	TRBV19	TRBD1	NA	TGTGCCAGTAGTCTCGGGACAGGGAACTCACCCCTCCACTTT	CASSLGTGNSPLHF
TRBJ1-5	TRBV11-2	TRBD1	NA	TGTGCCAGCAGTCGGGACAGGGGACAGCCCCAGCATTTT	CASSRDRGQPQHF
TRBJ1-5	TRBV7-8	NA	NA	TGTGCCAGCAGCTTAGCGAGTACGTCCCTCTCGCCCCAGCATTTT	CASSLASTSLSPQHF
TRBJ2-1	TRBV7-2	NA	NA	TGTGCCAGCAGCGCAAGGGCGGGAAGCTACAATGAGCAGTTCTTC	CASSARAGSYNEQFF
TRBJ2-3	TRBV29-1	NA	NA	TGCAGCACCGGGGGGCCGGGAACAGATACGCAGTATTTT	CSTGGPGTDTQYF
TRBJ1-1	TRBV18	NA	NA	TGTGCCAGCTCACCATCGGTCTCGAAAAATGAAGCTTTCTTT	CASSPSVSKNEAFF
TRBJ2-7	TRBV6-5	NA	NA	TGTGCCAGCAGTTACGCCCCTCAGGGGGGCTCCGAGCAGTACTTC	CASSYAPQGGSEQYF
TRBJ1-2	TRBV2	TRBD1	NA	TGTGCCAGCACGGGACAGAACTATGGCTACACCTTC	CASTGQNYGYTF
TRBJ1-1	TRBV6-5	NA	NA	TGTGCCAGCAGCCTCGGGTCGGGGAACACTGAAGCTTTCTTT	CASSLGSGNTEAFF
TRBJ2-3	TRBV19	NA	NA	TGTGCCAGTAGTATTTCTTTTAGCACAGATACGCAGTATTTT	CASSISFSTDTQYF
TRBJ2-6	TRBV3-1/TRBV3-2	TRBD2	NA	TGTGCCAGCAGCCTCCGACTAGCGGGGGAATCTGGGGCCAACGTCCTGACTTTC	CASSLRLAGESGANVLTF
TRBJ2-7	TRBV3-1/TRBV3-2	NA	NA	TGTGCCAGCAGTCTTTCCTACGAGCAGTACTTC	CASSLSYEQYF
TRBJ1-1	TRBV10-3	TRBD1	NA	TGTGCCATCACCCCGGACAGGGGGCAGGAGACTGAAGCTTTCTTT	CAITPDRGQETEAFF
TRBJ2-3	TRBV12-3/TRBV12-4	TRBD2	NA	TGTGCCAGCAGTTATCGGCGGGAGGATACGCAGTATTTT	CASSYRREDTQYF
TRBJ1-2	TRBV3-1/TRBV3-2	NA	NA	TGTGCCAGCAGCCAAGAAATTTCAGGCTACACCTTC	CASSQEISGYTF
TRBJ2-1	TRBV5-5	TRBD2	few	TGTGCCAGCAGCTTGGCTGTGGGGACTAGGTTTTCCCACAATGAGCAGTTCTTC	CASSLAVGTRFSHNEQFF
TRBJ2-4	TRBV9	NA	NA	TGTGCCAGCAGCGCCGGGACACAAAACATTCAGTACTTC	CASSAGTQNIQYF
TRBJ2-1	TRBV19	TRBD1	NA	TGTGCCAGTAGTATAGGCGACAGGGTGATCCAAAATGAGCAGTTCTTC	CASSIGDRVIQNEQFF
TRBJ2-7	TRBV28	TRBD2	NA	TGTGCCAGCAGTTTAGAGGGAGCGGGAGTAAACGAGCAGTACTTC	CASSLEGAGVNEQYF
TRBJ1-5	TRBV30	TRBD1	NA	TGTGCCTGGAGTCCGACCCGGACAGGGTTGGGGCAGCCCCAGCATTTT	CAWSPTRTGLGQPQHF
TRBJ2-3	TRBV6-5	TRBD1	NA	TGTGCCAGCAGTCCCCCGGGACAGAGCACAGATACGCAGTATTTT	CASSPPGQSTDTQYF
TRBJ1-2	TRBV6-5	NA	NA	TGTGCCAGCAGTTACCAGAAAACAGGGTCTCTTGGCTACACCTTC	CASSYQKTGSLGYTF
TRBJ1-2	TRBV12-3/TRBV12-4	NA	NA	TGTGCCAGCAGTCCCCCCGGTCGTAGTGGCTACACCTTC	CASSPPGRSGYTF
TRBJ2-1	TRBV24-1	TRBD2	NA	TGTGCCACCAGGGAACTAGCGGGAGGGCCAGATGAGCAGTTCTTC	CATRELAGGPDEQFF
TRBJ1-1	TRBV18	NA	once	TGTGCCAGCTCGCCAGAGGTAGGGGTAGGCACTGAAGCTTTCTTT	CASSPEVGVGTEAFF
TRBJ1-2	TRBV30	NA	NA	TGTGCCTGGAGTAGGGAACAGGGCAGTGCTGGCTACACCTTC	CAWSREQGSAGYTF
TRBJ2-3	TRBV19	TRBD1	once	TGTGCCAGTAGTATAGTGGGCAGGGGGAGAAGCACAGATACGCAGTATTTT	CASSIVGRGRSTDTQYF
TRBJ2-1	TRBV10-3	NA	NA	TGTGCCATCAGTGAGGACAGGGGAGGGGATGAGCAGTTCTTC	CAISEDRGGDEQFF
TRBJ1-1	TRBV28	NA	NA	TGTGCCAGCAGTTTTAATGGTTTAGGGGCCACTGAAGCTTTCTTT	CASSFNGLGATEAFF
TRBJ1-4	TRBV4-1	NA	NA	TGCGCCAGCAGCCAAGCCAATAGCCTCCGGACTAATGAAAAACTGTTTTTT	CASSQANSLRTNEKLFF